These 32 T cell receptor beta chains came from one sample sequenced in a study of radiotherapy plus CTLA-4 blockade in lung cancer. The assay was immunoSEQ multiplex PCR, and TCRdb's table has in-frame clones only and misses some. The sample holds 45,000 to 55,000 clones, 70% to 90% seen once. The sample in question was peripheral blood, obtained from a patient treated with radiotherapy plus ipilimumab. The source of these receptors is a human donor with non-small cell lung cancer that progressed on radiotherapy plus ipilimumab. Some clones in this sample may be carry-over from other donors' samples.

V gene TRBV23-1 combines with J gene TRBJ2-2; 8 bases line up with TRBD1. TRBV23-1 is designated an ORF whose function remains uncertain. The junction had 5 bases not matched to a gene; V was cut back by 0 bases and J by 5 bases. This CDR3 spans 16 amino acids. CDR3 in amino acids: CASSQSQGASTGELFF. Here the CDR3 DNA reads TGCGCCAGCAGTCAATCGCAGGGGGCGTCTACCGGGGAGCTGTTTTTT.

CDR3 residues: CASSFTGGDPSSYNEQFF. Here the CDR3 DNA reads TGTGCCAGCAGTTTCACCGGGGGGGATCCCAGCTCCTACAATGAGCAGTTCTTC. This chain connects TRBV27 to TRBJ2-1; TRBD2 matches 8 bases. CDR3 length equals 18 residues. Germline lookup yields CDR1 MNHEY and CDR2 SMNVEV (reference sequence). V lost 3 bases and J lost 0; bases outside the gene matches: 10.

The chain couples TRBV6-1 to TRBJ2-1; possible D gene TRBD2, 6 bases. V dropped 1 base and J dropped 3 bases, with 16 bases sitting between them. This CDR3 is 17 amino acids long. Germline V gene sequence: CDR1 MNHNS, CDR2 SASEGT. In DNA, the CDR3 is TGTGCCAGCAGTGAAGTGGGCTGGGGCGGGAACTACAATGAGCAGTTCTTC. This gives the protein CASSEVGWGGNYNEQFF.

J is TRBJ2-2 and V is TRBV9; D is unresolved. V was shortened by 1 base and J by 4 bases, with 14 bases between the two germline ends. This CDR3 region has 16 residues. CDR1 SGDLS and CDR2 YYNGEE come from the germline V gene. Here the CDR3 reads CASSVFSEAPTGELFF. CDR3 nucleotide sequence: TGTGCCAGCAGCGTATTCTCTGAAGCGCCCACCGGGGAGCTGTTTTTT. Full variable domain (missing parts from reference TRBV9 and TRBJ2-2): DSGVTQTPKHLITATGQRVTLRCSPRSGDLSVYWYQQSLDQGLQFLIQYYNGEERAKGNILERFSAQQFPDLHSELNLSSLELGDSALYFCASSVFSEAPTGELFFGEGSRLTVL.

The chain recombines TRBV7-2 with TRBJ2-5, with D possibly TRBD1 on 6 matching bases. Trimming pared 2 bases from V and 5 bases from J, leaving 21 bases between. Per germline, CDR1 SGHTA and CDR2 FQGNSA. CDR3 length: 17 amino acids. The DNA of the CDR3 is TGTGCCAGCAGCTTATCAGTGGCCGGGACCACAGGGGAGACCCAGTACTTC. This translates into CASSLSVAGTTGETQYF.

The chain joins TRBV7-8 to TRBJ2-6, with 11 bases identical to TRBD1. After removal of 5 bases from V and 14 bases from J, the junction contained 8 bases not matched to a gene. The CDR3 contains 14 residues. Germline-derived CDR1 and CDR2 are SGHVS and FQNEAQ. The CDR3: CASSTGQGAIILTF. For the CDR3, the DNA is TGTGCCAGCAGCACAGGACAGGGGGCGATCATCCTGACTTTC.

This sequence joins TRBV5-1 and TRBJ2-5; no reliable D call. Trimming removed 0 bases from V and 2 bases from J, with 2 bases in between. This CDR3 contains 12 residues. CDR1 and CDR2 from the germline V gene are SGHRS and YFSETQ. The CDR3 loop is CASSLVQETQYF. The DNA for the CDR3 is TGCGCCAGCAGCTTGGTACAAGAGACCCAGTACTTC.

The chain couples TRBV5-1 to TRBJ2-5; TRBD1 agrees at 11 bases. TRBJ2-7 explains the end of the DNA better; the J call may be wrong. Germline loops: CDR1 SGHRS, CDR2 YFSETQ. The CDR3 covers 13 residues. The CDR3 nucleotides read TGCGCCACCTCGGGACAGGGGGAAGACGAGCAGTACTTC. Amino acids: CATSGQGEDEQYF.

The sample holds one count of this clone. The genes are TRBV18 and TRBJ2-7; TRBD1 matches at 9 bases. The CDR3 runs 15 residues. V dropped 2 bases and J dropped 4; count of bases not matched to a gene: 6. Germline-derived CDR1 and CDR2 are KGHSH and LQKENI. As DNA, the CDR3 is TGTGCCAGCTCACCAGTGGGACAGGGTATATACGAGCAGTACTTC. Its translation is CASSPVGQGIYEQYF.

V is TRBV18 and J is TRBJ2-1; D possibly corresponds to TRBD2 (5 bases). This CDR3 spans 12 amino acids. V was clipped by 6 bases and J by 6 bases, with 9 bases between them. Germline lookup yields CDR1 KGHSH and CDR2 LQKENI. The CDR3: CASSKGGNEQFF. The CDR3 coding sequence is TGTGCCAGCTCCAAAGGAGGCAATGAGCAGTTCTTC.

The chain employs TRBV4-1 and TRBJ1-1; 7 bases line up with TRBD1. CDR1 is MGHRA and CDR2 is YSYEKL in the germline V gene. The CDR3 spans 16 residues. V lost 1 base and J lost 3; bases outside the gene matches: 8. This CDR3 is CASSQVRQGGDTEAFF. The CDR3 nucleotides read TGCGCCAGCAGCCAAGTGCGACAGGGTGGGGACACTGAAGCTTTCTTT.

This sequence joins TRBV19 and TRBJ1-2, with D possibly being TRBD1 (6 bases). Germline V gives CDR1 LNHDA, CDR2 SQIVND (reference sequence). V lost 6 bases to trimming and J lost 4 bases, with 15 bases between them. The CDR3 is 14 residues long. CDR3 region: CASSDTGYSYGYTF. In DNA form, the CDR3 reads TGTGCCAGTAGCGATACAGGGTACTCCTATGGCTACACCTTC.

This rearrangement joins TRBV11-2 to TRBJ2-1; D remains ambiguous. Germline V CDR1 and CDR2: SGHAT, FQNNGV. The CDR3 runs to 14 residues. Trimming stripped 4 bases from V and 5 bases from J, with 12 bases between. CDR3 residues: CASSSKRANNEQFF. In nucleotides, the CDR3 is TGTGCCAGCAGCTCAAAGAGAGCGAACAATGAGCAGTTCTTC. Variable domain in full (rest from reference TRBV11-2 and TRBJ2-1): EAGVAQSPRYKIIEKRQSVAFWCNPISGHATLYWYQQILGQGPKLLIQFQNNGVVDDSQLPKDRFSAERLKGVDSTLKIQPAKLEDSAVYLCASSSKRANNEQFFGPGTRLTVL.

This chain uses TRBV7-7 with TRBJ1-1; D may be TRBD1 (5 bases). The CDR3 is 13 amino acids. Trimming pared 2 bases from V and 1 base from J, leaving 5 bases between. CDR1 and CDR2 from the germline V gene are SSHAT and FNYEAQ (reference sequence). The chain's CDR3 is CASSLRGNTEAFF. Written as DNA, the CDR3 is TGTGCCAGCAGCTTAAGGGGGAACACTGAAGCTTTCTTT. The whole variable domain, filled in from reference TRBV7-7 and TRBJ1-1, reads GAGVSQSPRYKVTKRGQDVTLRCDPISSHATLYWYQQALGQGPEFLTYFNYEAQPDKSGLPSDRFSAERPEGSISTLTIQRTEQRDSAMYRCASSLRGNTEAFFGQGTRLTVV.

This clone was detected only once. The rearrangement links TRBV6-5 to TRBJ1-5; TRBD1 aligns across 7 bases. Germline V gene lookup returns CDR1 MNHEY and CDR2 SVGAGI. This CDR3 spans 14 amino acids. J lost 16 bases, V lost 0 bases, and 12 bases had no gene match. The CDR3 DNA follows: TGTGCCAGCAGTTACTCTGCCAGGGGGGACACCTTACATTTT. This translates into CASSYSARGDTLHF.

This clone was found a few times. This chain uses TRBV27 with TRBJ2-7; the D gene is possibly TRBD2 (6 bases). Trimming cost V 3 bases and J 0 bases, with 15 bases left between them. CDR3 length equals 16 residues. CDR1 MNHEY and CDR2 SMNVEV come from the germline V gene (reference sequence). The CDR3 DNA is TGTGCCAGCAGTTTTTTTGGCGGCGGGGACTCCTACGAGCAGTACTTC. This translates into CASSFFGGGDSYEQYF.

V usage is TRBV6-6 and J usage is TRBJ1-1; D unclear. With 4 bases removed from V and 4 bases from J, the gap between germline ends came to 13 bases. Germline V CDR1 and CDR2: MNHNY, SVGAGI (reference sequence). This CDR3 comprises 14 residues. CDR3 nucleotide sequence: TGTGCCAGCAGTTTTGTGGAGGCGGGCACTGAAGCTTTCTTT. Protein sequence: CASSFVEAGTEAFF.

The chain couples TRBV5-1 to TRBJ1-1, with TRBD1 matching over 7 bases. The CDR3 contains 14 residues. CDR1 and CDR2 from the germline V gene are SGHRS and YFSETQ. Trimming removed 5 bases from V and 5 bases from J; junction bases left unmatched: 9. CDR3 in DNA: TGCGCCAGCAGGCGCCAAGACAGGGTTACTGAAGCTTTCTTT. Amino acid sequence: CASRRQDRVTEAFF.

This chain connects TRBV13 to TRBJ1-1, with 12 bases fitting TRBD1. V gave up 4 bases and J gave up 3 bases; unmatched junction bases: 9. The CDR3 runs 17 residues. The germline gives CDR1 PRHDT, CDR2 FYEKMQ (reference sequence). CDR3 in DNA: TGTGCCAGCAGCTGGGACAGGGGGCGAAAACGGGACACTGAAGCTTTCTTT. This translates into CASSWDRGRKRDTEAFF.

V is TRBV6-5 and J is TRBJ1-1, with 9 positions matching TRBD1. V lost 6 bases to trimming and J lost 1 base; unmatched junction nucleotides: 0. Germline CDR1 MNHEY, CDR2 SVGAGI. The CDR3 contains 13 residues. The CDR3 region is CASRQGANTEAFF. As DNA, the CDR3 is TGTGCCAGCAGACAGGGGGCGAACACTGAAGCTTTCTTT.

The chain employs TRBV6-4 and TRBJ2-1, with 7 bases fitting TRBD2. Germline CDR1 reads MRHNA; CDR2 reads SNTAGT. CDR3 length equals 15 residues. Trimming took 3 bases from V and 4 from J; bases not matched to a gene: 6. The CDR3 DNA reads TGTGCCAGCAGTGATGGAGGGAGGGGATACAATGAGCAGTTCTTC. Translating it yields CASSDGGRGYNEQFF.

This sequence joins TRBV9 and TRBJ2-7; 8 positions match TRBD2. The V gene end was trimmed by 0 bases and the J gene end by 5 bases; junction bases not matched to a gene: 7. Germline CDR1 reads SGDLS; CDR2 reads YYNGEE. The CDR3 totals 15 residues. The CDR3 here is CASSVDRAGGDEQYF. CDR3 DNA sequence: TGTGCCAGCAGCGTAGATAGGGCGGGGGGCGACGAGCAGTACTTC.

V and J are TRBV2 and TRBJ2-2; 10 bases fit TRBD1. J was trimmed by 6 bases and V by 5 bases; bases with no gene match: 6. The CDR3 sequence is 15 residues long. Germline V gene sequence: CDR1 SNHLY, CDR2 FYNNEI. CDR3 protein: CASSQRTGGSGELFF. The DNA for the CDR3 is TGTGCCAGCAGTCAACGGACAGGGGGTTCCGGGGAGCTGTTTTTT.

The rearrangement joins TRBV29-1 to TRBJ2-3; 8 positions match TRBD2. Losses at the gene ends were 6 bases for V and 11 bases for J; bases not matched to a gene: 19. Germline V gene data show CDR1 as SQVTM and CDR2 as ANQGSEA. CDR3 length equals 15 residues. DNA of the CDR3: TGCAGCGTCTCGGGGGGGTTCGCGGGAGTAATTCTGCAGTATTTT. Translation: CSVSGGFAGVILQYF.

The CDR3 spells CASSQGLAGEVDIQYF. The CDR3 DNA follows: TGTGCCAGCAGCCAGGGACTAGCGGGAGAGGTGGACATTCAGTACTTC. The chain employs TRBV13 and TRBJ2-4; 14 positions agree with TRBD2. Germline CDR1 is PRHDT and CDR2 is FYEKMQ (reference sequence). J gave up 8 bases and V 5 bases, and 8 bases lay outside the gene matches. The CDR3 extends over 16 amino acids.

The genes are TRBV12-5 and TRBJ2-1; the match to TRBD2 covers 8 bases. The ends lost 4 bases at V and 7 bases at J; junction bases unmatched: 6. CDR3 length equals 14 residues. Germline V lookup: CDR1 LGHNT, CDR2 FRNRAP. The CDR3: CASGSSSGLNEQFF. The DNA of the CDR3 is TGTGCTAGTGGTTCATCTAGCGGGCTTAATGAGCAGTTCTTC.

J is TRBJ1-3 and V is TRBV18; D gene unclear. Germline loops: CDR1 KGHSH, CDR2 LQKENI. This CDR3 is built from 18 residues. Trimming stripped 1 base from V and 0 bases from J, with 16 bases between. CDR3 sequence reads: CASSPREAGGDSGNTIYF. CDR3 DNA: TGTGCCAGCTCACCACGGGAAGCGGGAGGTGACTCTGGAAACACCATATATTTT.

CDR3 DNA: TGCGCCAGCCCGGACAGATTGAACACTGAAGCTTTCTTT. Protein product: CASPDRLNTEAFF. The chain couples TRBV10-1 to TRBJ1-1; D might be TRBD1 (6 bases). From germline, CDR1 is WNHNN and CDR2 SYGVQD (reference sequence). The CDR3 contains 13 residues. V was pared by 8 bases and J by 0 bases, with 10 bases between.

In DNA, the CDR3 is TGTGCCAGCAGCTTAGGGGGGCAAGGCTATGGCTACACCTTC. It is translated as CASSLGGQGYGYTF. This sequence joins TRBV7-2 and TRBJ1-2, with a tentative D call TRBD1 (6 bases). CDR1 is SGHTA, CDR2 FQGNSA, per germline. The V gene lost 1 base and the J gene lost 4 bases, with 10 bases spanning the gap. The CDR3 covers 14 residues.

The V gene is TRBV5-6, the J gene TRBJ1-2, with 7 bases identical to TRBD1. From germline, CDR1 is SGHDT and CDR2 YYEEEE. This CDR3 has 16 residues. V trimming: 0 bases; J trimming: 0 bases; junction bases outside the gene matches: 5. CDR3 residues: CASSLGDSFANYGYTF. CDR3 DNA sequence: TGTGCCAGCAGCTTGGGGGACAGCTTCGCTAACTATGGCTACACCTTC.

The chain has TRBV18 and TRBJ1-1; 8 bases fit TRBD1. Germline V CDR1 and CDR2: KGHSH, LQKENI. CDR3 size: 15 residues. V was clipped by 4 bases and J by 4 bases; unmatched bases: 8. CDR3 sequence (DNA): TGTGCCAGCTCACTAAACGGACAGGGAAGCACTGAAGCTTTCTTT. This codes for CASSLNGQGSTEAFF. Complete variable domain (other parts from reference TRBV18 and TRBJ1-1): NAGVMQNPRHLVRRRGQEARLRCSPMKGHSHVYWYRQLPEEGLKFMVYLQKENIIDESGMPKERFSAEFPKEGPSILRIQQVVRGDSAAYFCASSLNGQGSTEAFFGQGTRLTVV.

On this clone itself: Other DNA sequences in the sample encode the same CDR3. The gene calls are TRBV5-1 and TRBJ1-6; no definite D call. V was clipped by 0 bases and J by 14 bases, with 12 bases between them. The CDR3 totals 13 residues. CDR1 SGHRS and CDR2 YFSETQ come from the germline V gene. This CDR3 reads CASSLEPLGALHF. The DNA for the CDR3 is TGCGCCAGCAGCTTGGAACCCCTAGGTGCCCTCCACTTT.